This TCR beta chain was observed in a study of T cells in Graves' hyperthyroidism and ophthalmopathy. Findings and limits, study-wide: Among thyroid clonotypes expanded above 0.001, most also appeared in blood.

Orbital computed tomography and thyroid ultrasound, together with serum TRAb and thyroxine and clinical symptoms, were used for diagnoses. The authors took PBMCs from 10 ml fresh peripheral blood. CDR1 SGHRS and CDR2 YFSETQ come from the germline V gene. This CDR3 has 18 amino acids. The ends lost 3 bases at V and 0 bases at J; junction bases unmatched: 10. Amplification of TCR beta CDR3 regions was performed using RNA transcripts as template. TCR CDR3 regions were first amplified by RT-PCR with HTBI primers. TCRdb reprocessed the multiplex PCR reads via MiXCR and lists one record per CDR3 protein. The sample includes about 500,000 distinct CDR3 sequences, under 15% of them seen just once. For this clonotype: The antigen is undetermined.

The TCR was taken from a woman in her late teens or twenties with Graves' hyperthyroidism. The rearrangement joins TRBV5-1 to TRBJ2-3, with 10 positions matching TRBD2. What was sequenced was blood. This chain's CDR3 is CASSSIPLTSGSTDTQYF. The CDR3 DNA follows: TGCGCCAGCAGCTCTATACCGCTGACTAGCGGGAGCACAGATACGCAGTATTTT. The full variable domain, completed using reference TRBV5-1 and TRBJ2-3, is KAGVTQTPRYLIKTRGQQVTLSCSPISGHRSVSWYQQTPGQGLQFLFEYFSETQRNKGNFPGRFSGRQFSNSRSEMNVSTLELGDSALYLCASSSIPLTSGSTDTQYFGPGTRLTVL.